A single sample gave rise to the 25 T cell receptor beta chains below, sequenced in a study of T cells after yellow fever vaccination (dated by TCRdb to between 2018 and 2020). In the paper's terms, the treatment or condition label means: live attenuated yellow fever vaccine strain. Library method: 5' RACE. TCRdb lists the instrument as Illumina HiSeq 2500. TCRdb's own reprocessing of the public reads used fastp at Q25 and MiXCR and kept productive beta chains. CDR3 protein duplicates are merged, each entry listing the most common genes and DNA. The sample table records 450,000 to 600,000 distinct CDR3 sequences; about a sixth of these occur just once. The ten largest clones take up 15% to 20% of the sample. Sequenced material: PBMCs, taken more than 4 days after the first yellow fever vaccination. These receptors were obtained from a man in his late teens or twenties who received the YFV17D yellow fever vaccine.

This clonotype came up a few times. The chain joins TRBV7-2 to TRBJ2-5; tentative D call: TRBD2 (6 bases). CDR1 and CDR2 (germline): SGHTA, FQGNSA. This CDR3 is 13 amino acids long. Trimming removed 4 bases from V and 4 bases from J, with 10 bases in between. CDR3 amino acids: CASSWGLLETQYF. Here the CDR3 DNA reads TGTGCCAGCAGCTGGGGACTGCTAGAGACCCAGTACTTC.

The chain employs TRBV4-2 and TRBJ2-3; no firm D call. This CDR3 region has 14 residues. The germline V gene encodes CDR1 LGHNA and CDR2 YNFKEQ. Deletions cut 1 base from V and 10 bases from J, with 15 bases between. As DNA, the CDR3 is TGTGCCAGCAGCCAAGTTGGCGTAAGGGAAGCGCAGTATTTT. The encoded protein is CASSQVGVREAQYF.

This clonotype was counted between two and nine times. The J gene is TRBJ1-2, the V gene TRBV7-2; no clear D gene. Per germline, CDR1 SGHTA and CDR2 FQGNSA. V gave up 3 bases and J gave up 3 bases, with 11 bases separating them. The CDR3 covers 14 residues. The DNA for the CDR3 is TGTGCCAGCAGCTTCCTGCAGGTCGACTATGGCTACACCTTC. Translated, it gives CASSFLQVDYGYTF. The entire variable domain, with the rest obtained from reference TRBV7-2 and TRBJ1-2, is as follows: GAGVSQSPSNKVTEKGKDVELRCDPISGHTALYWYRQSLGQGLEFLIYFQGNSAPDKSGLPSDRFSAERTGGSVSTLTIQRTQQEDSAVYLCASSFLQVDYGYTFGSGTRLTVV.

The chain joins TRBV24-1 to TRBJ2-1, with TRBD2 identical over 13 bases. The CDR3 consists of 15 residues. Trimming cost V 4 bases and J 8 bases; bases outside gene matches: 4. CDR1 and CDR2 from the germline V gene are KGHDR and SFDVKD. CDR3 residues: CATSDRTSGGDEQFF. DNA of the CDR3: TGTGCCACCAGTGACAGGACTAGCGGGGGCGATGAGCAGTTCTTC.

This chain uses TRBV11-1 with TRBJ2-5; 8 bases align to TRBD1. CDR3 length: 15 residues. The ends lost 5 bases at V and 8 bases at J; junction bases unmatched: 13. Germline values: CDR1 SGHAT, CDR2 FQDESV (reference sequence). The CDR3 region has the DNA TGTGCCAGCAGCCCTCCCGGGACAGGTACAACCACCCAGTACTTC. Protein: CASSPPGTGTTTQYF. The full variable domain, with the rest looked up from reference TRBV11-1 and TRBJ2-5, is EAEVAQSPRYKITEKSQAVAFWCDPISGHATLYWYRQILGQGPELLVQFQDESVVDDSQLPKDRFSAERLKGVDSTLKIQPAELGDSAMYLCASSPPGTGTTTQYFGPGTRLLVL.

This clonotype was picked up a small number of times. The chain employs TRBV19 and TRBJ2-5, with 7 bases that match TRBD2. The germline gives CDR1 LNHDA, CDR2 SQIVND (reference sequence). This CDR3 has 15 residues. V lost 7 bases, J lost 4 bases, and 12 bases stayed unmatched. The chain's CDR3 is CASTPGGGELETQYF. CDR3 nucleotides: TGTGCCAGTACCCCCGGGGGAGGGGAGTTAGAGACCCAGTACTTC.

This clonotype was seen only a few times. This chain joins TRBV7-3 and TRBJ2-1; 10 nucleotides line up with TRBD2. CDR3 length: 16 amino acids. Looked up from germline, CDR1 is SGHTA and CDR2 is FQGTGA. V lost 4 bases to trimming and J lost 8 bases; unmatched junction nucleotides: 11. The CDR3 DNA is TGTGCCAGCAGCTATCAGACCGGGACTAGCGTTCATGAGCAGTTCTTC. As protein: CASSYQTGTSVHEQFF.

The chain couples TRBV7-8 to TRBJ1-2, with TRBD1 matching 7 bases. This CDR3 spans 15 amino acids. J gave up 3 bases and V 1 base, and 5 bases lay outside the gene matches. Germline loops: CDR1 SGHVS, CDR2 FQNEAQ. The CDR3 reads CASSLDQTGHYGYTF. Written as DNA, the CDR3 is TGTGCCAGCAGCTTAGACCAGACAGGGCACTATGGCTACACCTTC.

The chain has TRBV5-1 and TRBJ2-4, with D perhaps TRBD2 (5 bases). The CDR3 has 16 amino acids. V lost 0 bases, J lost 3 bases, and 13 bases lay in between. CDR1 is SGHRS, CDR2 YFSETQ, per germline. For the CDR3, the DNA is TGCGCCAGCAGCTTGGTTCGGGGAAGAGACAAAAACATTCAGTACTTC. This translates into CASSLVRGRDKNIQYF.

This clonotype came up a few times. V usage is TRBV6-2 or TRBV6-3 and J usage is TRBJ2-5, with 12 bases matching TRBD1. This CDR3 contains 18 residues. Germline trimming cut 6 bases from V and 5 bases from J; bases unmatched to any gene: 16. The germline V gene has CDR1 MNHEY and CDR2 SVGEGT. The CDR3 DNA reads TGTGCCAGCAGACGGGCGGGACAGGGGGCGAGTTGGCGCGAGACCCAGTACTTC. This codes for CASRRAGQGASWRETQYF.

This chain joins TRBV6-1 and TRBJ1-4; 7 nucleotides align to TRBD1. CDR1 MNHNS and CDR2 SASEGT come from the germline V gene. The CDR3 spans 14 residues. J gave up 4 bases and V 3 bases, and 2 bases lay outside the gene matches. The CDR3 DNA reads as TGTGCCAGCAGTGAGGACAGGCTTAATGAAAAACTGTTTTTT. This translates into CASSEDRLNEKLFF.

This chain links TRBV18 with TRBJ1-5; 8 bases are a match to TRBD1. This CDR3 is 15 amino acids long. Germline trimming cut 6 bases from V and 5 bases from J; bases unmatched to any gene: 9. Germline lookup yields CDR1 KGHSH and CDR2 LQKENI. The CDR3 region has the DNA TGTGCCAGCTCTCTCGACAGGGGTCCTGATCAGCCCCAGCATTTT. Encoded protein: CASSLDRGPDQPQHF.

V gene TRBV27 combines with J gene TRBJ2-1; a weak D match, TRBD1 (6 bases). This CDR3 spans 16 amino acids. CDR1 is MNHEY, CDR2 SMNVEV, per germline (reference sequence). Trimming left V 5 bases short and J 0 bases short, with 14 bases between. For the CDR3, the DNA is TGTGCCAGCAGTAAGTCAGGGGTGGGCTCCTACAATGAGCAGTTCTTC. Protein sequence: CASSKSGVGSYNEQFF.

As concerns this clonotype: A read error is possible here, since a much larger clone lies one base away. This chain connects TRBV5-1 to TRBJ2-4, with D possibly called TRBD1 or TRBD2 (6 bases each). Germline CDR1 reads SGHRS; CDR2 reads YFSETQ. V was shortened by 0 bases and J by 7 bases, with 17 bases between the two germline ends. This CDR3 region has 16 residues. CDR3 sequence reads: CASSLAVQQGGNIQYF. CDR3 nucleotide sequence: TGCGCCAGCAGCTTGGCCGTACAACAGGGAGGTAACATTCAGTACTTC.

DNA of the CDR3: TGTGCCAGCGAATCGGGACAGGGACAGTTGGGCACCGGGGAGCTGTTTTTT. This codes for CASESGQGQLGTGELFF. This chain links TRBV6-2 or TRBV6-3 with TRBJ2-2, with 9 positions matching TRBD1. Germline V lookup: CDR1 MNHEY, CDR2 SVGEGT. The CDR3 loop spans 17 amino acids. V shed 8 bases, J shed 4 bases, and the junction held 14 bases outside the gene matches.

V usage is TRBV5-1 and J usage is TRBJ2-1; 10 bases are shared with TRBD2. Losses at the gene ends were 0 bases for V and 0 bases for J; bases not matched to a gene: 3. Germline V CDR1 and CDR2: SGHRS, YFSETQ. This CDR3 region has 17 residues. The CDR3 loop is CASSLGSGGSSYNEQFF. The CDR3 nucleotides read TGCGCCAGCAGCTTGGGTAGCGGGGGGAGCTCCTACAATGAGCAGTTCTTC.

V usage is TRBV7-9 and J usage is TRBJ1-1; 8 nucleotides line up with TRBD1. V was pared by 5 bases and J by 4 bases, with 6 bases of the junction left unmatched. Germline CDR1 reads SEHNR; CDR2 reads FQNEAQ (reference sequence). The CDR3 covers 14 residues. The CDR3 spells CASSLPDRGTEAFF. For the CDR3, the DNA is TGTGCCAGCAGCCTCCCCGACAGGGGCACTGAAGCTTTCTTT.

The CDR3 region has the DNA TGTGCCAGCAGTGAAGCGTGTGAGACAGGCACATCACCCCTCCACTTT. It encodes CASSEACETGTSPLHF. J is TRBJ1-6 and V is TRBV6-1; the D gene is possibly TRBD1 (6 bases). V lost 0 bases and J 10 bases, leaving 16 bases between the germline ends. The CDR3 is 16 amino acids. Germline V gene data show CDR1 as MNHNS and CDR2 as SASEGT.

The CDR3 DNA reads as TGTGCCAGCGGGGAGCGGGGGGGCTTATCGATCGAGCAGTACTTC. This encodes CASGERGGLSIEQYF. V gene TRBV3-1 combines with J gene TRBJ2-7; 10 bases agree with TRBD2. Germline CDR1 is LGHDT and CDR2 is YNNKEL (reference sequence). This CDR3 has 15 amino acids. J gave up 6 bases and V 8 bases, and 13 bases lay outside the gene matches.

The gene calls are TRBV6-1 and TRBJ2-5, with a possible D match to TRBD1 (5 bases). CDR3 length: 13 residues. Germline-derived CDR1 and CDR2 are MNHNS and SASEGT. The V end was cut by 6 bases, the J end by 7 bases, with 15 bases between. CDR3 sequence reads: CASSPWGLGTQYF. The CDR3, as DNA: TGTGCCAGCAGCCCCTGGGGCCTGGGGACCCAGTACTTC.

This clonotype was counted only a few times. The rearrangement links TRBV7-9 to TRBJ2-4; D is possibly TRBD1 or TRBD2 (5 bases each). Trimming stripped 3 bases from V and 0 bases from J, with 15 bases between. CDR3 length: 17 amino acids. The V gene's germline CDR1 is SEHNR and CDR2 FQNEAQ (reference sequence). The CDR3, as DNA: TGTGCCAGCAGCTTGTGGGGGAGCGGAGTAGCCAAAAACATTCAGTACTTC. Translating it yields CASSLWGSGVAKNIQYF.

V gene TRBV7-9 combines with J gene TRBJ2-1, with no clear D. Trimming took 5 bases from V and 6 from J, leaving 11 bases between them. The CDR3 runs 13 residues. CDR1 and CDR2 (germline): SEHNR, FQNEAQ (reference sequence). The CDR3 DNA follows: TGTGCCAGCAGCCCACCAATCGGCAATGAGCAGTTCTTC. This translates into CASSPPIGNEQFF.

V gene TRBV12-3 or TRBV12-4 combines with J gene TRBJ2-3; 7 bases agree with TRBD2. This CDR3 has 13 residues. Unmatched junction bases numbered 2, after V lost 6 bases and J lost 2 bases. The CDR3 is CASRRGDTDTQYF. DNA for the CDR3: TGTGCCAGCAGACGGGGGGACACAGATACGCAGTATTTT.

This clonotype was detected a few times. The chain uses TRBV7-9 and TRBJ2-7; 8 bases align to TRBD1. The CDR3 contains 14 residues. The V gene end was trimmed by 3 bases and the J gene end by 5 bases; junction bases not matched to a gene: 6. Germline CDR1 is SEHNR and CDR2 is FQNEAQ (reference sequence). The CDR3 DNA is TGTGCCAGCAGCTTCGTGACAGGGGCTGACGAGCAGTACTTC. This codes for CASSFVTGADEQYF.

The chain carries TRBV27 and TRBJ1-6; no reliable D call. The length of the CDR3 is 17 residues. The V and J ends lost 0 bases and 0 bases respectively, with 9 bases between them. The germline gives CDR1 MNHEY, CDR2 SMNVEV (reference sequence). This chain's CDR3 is CASSLSAESSYNSPLHF. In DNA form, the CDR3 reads TGTGCCAGCAGTTTATCAGCAGAGAGCTCCTATAATTCACCCCTCCACTTT.